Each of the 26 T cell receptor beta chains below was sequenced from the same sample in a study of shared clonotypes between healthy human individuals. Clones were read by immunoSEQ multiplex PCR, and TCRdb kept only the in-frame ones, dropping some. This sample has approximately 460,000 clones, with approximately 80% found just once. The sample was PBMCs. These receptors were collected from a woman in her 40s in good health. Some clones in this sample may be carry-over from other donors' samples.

As DNA, the CDR3 is TGTGCCATCAGAACTTTGAGTGAGAACACTGAAGCTTTCTTT. It encodes CAIRTLSENTEAFF. The rearrangement joins TRBV10-3 to TRBJ1-1; D not certain. Trimming cost V 6 bases and J 1 base, with 12 bases left between them. The CDR3 length is 14 residues. CDR1 and CDR2 (germline): ENHRY, SYGVKD.

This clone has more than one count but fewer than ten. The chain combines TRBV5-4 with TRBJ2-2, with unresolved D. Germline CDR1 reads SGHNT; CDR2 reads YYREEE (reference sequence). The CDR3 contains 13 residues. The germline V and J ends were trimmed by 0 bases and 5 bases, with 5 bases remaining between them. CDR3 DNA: TGTGCCAGCAGCTTGGAAGGTACCGGGGAGCTGTTTTTT. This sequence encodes CASSLEGTGELFF.

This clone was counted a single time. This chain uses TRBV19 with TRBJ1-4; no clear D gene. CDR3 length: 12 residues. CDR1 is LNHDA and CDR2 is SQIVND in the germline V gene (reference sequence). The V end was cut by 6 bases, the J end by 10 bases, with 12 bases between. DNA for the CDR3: TGTGCCAGTAGGCCAGTGTGGGGAAAACTGTTTTTT. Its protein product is CASRPVWGKLFF.

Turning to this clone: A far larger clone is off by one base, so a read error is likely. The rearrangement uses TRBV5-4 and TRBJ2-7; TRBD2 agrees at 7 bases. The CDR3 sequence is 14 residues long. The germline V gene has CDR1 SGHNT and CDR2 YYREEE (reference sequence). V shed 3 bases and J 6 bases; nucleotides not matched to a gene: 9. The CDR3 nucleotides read TGTGCCAGCAGCTGGCCGGGACTACCTCCCGAGCAGTACTTC. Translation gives CASSWPGLPPEQYF.

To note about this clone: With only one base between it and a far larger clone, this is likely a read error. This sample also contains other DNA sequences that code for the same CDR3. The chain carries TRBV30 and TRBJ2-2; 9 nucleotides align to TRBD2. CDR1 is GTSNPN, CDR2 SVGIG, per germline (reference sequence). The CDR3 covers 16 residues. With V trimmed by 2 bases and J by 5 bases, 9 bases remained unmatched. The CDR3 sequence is CAWSSGLAGLTGELFF. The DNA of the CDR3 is TGTGCCTGGAGTAGCGGGCTAGCGGGGCTAACCGGGGAGCTGTTTTTT.

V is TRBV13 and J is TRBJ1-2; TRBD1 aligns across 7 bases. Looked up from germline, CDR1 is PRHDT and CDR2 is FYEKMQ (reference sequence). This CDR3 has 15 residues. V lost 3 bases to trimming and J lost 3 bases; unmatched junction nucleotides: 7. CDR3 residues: CASSFNRGLDYGYTF. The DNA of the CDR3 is TGTGCCAGCAGCTTCAACAGGGGCTTGGACTATGGCTACACCTTC.

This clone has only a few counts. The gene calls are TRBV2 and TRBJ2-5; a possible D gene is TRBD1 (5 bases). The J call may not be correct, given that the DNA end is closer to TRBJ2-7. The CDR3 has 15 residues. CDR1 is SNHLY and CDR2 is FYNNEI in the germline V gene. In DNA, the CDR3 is TGTGCCAGCAGCGCCTTGGACATTCCGAGGTACGAGCAGTACTTC. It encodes CASSALDIPRYEQYF.

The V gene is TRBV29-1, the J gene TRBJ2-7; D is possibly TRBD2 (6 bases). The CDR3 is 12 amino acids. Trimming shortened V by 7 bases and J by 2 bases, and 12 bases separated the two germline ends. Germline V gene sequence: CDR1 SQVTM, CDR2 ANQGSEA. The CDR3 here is CSATTGAYEQYF. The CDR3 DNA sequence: TGCAGCGCTACGACGGGGGCCTACGAGCAGTACTTC.

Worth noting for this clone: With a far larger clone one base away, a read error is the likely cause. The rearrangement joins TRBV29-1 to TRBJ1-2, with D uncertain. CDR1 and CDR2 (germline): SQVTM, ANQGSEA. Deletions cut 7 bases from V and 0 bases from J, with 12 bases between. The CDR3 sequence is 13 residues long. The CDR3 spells CSAGTDSNYGYTF. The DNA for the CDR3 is TGCAGCGCCGGTACAGATTCTAACTATGGCTACACCTTC.

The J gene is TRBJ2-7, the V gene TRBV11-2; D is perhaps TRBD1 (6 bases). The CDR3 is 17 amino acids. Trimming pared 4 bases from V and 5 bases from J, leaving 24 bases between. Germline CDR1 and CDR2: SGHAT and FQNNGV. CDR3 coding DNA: TGTGCCAGCAGCTCTCCGACAGGAGCTCATGCCCTGGACGAGCAGTACTTC. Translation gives CASSSPTGAHALDEQYF.

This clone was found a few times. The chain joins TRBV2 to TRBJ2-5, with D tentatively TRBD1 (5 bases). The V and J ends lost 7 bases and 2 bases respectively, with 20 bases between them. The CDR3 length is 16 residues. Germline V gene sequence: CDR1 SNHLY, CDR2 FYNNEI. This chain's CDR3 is CASTAQGPDYQETQYF. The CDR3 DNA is TGTGCCAGCACCGCTCAGGGTCCGGATTATCAAGAGACCCAGTACTTC.

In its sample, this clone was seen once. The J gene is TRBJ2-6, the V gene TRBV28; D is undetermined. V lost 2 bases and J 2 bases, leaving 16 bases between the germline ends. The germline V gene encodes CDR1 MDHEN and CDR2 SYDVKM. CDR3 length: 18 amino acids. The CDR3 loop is CASSLLASPLAGANVLTF. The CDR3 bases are TGTGCCAGCAGTTTACTGGCTTCCCCGCTAGCTGGGGCCAACGTCCTGACTTTC. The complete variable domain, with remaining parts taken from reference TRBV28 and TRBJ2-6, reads DVKVTQSSRYLVKRTGEKVFLECVQDMDHENMFWYRQDPGLGLRLIYFSYDVKMKEKGDIPEGYSVSREKKERFSLILESASTNQTSMYLCASSLLASPLAGANVLTFGAGSRLTVL.

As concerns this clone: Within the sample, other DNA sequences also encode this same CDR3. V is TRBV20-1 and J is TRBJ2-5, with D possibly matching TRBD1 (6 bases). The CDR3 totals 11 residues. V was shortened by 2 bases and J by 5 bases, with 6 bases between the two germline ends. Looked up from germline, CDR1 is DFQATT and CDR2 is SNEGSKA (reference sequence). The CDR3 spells CSARRGETQYF. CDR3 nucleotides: TGCAGTGCTAGAAGGGGGGAGACCCAGTACTTC.

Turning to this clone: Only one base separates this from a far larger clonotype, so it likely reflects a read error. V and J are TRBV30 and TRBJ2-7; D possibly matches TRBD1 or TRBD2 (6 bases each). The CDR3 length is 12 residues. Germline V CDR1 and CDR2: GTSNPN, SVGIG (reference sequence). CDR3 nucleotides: TGTGCCTGGAACTACGGGGGCTACGAGCAGTGCTTC. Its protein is CAWNYGGYEQCF.

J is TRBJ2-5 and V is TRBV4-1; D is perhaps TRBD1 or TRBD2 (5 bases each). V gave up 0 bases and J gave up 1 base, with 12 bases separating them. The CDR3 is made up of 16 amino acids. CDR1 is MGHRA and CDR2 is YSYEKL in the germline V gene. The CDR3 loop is CASSQEEGWGQETQYF. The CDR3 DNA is TGCGCCAGCAGCCAAGAAGAGGGGTGGGGCCAAGAGACCCAGTACTTC.

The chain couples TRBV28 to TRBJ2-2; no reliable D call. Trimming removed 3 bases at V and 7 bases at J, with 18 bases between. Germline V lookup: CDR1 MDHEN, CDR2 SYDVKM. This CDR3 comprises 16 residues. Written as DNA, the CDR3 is TGTGCCAGCAGTTTTTTTCCCCAGTTGATTATCGGGGAGCTGTTTTTT. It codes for CASSFFPQLIIGELFF.

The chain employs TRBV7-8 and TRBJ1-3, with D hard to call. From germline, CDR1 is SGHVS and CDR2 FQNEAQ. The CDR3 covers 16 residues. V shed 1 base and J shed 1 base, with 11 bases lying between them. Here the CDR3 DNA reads TGTGCCAGCAGCTTAGGTCACCGGTTTTCTGGAAACACCATATATTTT. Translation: CASSLGHRFSGNTIYF.

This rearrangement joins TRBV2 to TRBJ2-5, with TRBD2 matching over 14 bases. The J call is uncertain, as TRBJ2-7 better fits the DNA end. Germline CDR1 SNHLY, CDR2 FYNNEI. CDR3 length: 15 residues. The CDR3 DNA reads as TGTGCCAGCAGACAGGGACTAGCGGGAGACTACGAGCAGTACTTC. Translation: CASRQGLAGDYEQYF.

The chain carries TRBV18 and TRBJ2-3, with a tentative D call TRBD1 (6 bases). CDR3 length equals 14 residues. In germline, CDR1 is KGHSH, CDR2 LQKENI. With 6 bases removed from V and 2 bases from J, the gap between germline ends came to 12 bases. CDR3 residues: CASSPTGATDTQYF. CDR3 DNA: TGTGCCAGCTCCCCGACAGGAGCCACAGATACGCAGTATTTT.

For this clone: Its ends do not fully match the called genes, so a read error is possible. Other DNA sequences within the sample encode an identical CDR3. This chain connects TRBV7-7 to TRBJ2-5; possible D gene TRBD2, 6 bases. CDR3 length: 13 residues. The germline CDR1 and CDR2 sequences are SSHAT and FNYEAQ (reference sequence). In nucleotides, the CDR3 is TGTGCTAGCAGTAGGGACTTCCAAGAGACCCAGTACTTC. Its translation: CASSRDFQETQYF.

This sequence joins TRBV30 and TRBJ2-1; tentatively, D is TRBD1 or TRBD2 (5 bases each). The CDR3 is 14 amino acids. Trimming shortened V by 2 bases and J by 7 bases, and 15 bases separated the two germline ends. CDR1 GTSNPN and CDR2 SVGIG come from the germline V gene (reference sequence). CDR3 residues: CAWSPWDPGNEQFF. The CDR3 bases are TGTGCCTGGAGTCCCTGGGACCCCGGGAATGAGCAGTTCTTC.

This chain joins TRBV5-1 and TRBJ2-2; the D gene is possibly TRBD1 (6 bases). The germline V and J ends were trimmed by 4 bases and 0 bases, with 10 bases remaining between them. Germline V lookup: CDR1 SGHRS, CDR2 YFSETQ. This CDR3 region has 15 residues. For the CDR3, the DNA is TGCGCCAGCAGCACGACAGGTTCGAACACCGGGGAGCTGTTTTTT. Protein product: CASSTTGSNTGELFF.

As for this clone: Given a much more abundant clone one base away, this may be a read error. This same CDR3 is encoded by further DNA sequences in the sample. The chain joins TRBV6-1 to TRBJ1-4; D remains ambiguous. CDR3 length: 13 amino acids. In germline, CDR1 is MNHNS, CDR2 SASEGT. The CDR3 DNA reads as TGTGCCAGCAGAATAGCTACTAATGAAAAACTGTTCTTT. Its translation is CASRIATNEKLFF.

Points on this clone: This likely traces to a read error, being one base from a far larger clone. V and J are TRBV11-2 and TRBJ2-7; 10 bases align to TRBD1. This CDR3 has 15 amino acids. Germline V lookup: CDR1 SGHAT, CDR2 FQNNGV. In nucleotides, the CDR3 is TGTGCCAGCAGCTCCTGGACAGGGGGTGTCTACGGGCAGTACTTC. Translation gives CASSSWTGGVYGQYF.

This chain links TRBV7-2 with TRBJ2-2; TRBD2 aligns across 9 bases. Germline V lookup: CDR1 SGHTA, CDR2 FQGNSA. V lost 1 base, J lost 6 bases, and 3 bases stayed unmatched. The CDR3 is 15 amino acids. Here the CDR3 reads CASSLVAGDAGELFF. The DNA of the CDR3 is TGTGCCAGCAGCTTAGTAGCGGGAGATGCCGGGGAGCTGTTTTTT.

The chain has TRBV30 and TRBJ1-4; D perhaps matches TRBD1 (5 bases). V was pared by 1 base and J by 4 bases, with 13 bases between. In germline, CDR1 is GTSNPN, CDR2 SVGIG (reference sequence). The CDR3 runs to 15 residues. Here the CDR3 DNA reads TGTGCCTGGAGTGCGTGGGGGAGAGATAATGAAAAACTGTTTTTT. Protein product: CAWSAWGRDNEKLFF.